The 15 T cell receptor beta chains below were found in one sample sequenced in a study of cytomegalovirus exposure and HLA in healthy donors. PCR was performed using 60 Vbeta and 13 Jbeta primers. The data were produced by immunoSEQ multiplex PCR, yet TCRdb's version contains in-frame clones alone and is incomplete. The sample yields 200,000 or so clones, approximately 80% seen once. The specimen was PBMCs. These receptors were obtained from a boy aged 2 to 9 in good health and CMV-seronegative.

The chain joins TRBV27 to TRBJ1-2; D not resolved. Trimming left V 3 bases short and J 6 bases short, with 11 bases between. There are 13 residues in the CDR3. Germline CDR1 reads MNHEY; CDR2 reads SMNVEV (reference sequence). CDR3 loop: CASSFLGSHGYTF. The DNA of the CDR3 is TGTGCCAGCAGTTTCCTTGGGAGCCATGGCTACACCTTC.

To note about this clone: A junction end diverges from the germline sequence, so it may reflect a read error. The DNA of the CDR3 is TGTGCCACCAGCAGAGATGACGGCTACGAGCGGTACTTC. Encoded protein: CATSRDDGYERYF. V gene TRBV15 combines with J gene TRBJ2-7; D unclear. This CDR3 is 13 amino acids long. Germline V gene sequence: CDR1 LNHNV, CDR2 YYDKDF (reference sequence).

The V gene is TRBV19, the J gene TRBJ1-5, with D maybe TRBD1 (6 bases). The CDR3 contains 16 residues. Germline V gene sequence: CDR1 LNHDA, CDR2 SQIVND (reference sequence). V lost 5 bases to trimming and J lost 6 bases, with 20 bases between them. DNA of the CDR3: TGTGCCAGTAGTGGGGGATCAGGGGCCTCGGGTCAGCCCCAGCATTTT. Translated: CASSGGSGASGQPQHF.

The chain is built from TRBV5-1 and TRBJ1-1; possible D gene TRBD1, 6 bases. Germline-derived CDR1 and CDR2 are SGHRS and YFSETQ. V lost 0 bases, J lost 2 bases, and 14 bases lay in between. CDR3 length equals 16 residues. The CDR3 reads CASSLAGDGFNTEAFF. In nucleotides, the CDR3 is TGCGCCAGCAGCTTGGCAGGGGACGGGTTCAACACTGAAGCTTTCTTT.

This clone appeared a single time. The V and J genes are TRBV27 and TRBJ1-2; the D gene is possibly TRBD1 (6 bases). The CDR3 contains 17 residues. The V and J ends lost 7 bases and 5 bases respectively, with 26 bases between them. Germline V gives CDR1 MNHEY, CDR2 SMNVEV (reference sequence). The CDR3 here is CASTSYGAGSRGYGYTF. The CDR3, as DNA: TGTGCCAGCACTAGTTACGGGGCCGGGTCAAGGGGGTATGGCTACACCTTC.

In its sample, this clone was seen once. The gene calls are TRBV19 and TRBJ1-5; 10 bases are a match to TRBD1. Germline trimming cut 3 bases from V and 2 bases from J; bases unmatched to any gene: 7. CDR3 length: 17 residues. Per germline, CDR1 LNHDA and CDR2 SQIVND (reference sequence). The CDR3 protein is CASSIRQGALGNQPQHF. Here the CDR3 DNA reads TGTGCCAGTAGTATTAGACAGGGGGCGCTTGGCAATCAGCCCCAGCATTTT.

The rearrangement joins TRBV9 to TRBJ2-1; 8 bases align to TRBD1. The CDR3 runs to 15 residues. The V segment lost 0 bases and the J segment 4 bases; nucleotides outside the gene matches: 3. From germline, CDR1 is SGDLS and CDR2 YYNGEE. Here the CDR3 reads CASSVGDRGYNEQFF. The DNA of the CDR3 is TGTGCCAGCAGCGTAGGAGACAGGGGATACAATGAGCAGTTCTTC.

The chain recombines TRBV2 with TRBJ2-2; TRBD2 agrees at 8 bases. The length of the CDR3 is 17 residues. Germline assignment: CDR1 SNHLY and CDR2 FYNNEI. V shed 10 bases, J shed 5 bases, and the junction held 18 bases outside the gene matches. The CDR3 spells CATSRARAGGWTGELFF. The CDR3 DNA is TGTGCCACCTCCAGGGCAAGGGCGGGGGGATGGACCGGGGAGCTGTTTTTT.

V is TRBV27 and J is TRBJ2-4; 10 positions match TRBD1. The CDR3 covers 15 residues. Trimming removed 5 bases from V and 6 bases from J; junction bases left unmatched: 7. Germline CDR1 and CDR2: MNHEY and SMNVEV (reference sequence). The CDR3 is CASSPPGQGRNIQYF. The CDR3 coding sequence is TGTGCCAGCAGTCCCCCGGGACAGGGGAGAAACATTCAGTACTTC.

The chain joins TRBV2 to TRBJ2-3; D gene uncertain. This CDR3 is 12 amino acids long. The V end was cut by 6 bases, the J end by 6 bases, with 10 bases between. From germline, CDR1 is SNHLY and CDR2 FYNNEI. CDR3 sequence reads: CASSIVGDTQYF. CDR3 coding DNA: TGTGCCAGCAGCATCGTCGGGGATACGCAGTATTTT. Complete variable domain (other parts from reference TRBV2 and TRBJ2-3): EPEVTQTPSHQVTQMGQEVILRCVPISNHLYFYWYRQILGQKVEFLVSFYNNEISEKSEIFDDQFSVERPDGSNFTLKIRSTKLEDSAMYFCASSIVGDTQYFGPGTRLTVL.

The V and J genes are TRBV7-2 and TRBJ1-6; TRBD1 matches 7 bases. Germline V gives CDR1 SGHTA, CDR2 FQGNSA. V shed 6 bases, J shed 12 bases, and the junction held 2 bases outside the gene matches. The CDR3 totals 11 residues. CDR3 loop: CASRSGGPLHF. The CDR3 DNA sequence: TGTGCCAGCAGGTCAGGGGGACCCCTCCACTTT.

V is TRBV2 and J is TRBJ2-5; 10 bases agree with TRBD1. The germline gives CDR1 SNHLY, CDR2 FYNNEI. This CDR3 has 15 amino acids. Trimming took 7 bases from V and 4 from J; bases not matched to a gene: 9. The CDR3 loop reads CASISDRGRPETQYF. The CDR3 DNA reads TGTGCCAGCATTTCCGACAGGGGGCGACCAGAGACCCAGTACTTC.

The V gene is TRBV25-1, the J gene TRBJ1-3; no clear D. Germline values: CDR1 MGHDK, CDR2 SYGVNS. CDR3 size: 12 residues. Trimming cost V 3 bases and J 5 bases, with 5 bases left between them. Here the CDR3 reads CASSDRRNTIYF. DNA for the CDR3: TGTGCCAGCAGTGATAGAAGAAACACCATATATTTT.

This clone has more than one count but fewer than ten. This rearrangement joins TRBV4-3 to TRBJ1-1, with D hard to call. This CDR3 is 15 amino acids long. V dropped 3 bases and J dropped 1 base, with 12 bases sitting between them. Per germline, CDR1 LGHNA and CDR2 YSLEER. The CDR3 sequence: CASSHYLGGNTEAFF. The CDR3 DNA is TGCGCCAGCAGCCACTATTTGGGAGGGAACACTGAAGCTTTCTTT.

The CDR3 spells CASSYDRVGGYGYTF. The DNA of the CDR3 is TGTGCCAGCAGTTATGACAGGGTCGGAGGCTATGGCTACACCTTC. The chain joins TRBV5-8 to TRBJ1-2, with 7 bases that match TRBD1. CDR1 SGHTS and CDR2 YDEGEE come from the germline V gene. Trimming at V came to 5 bases and at J to 4 bases, leaving 11 bases not matched to a gene. The length of the CDR3 is 15 residues.